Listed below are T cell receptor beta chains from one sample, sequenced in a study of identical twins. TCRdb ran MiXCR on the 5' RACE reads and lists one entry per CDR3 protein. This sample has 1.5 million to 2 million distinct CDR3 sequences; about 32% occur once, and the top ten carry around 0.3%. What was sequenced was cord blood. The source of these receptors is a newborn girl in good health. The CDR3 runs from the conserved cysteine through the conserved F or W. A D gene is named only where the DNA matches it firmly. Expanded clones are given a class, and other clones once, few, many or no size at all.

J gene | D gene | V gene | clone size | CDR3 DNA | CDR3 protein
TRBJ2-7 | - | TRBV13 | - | TGTGCCAGCAGCTTAATCCCACAACGGGGTGGGGCCTACGAGCAGTACTTC | CASSLIPQRGGAYEQYF
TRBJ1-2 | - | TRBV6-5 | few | TGTGCCAGCAGTTACTCGACATTTGGGGCAGGCGGGGGACGAGGCTATGGCTACACCTTC | CASSYSTFGAGGGRGYGYTF
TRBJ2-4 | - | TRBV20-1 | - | TGCAGTGGGGAGACAGGCGGGGCACTAGCCAAAAACATTCAGTACTTC | CSGETGGALAKNIQYF
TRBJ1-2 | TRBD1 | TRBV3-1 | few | TGTGCCAGCAGCCAAGAGACAGGGGGCCTGCCGGGTGGCTACACCTTC | CASSQETGGLPGGYTF
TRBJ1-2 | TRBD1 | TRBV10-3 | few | TGTGCCATCAGCCCCCGGGACAGGGGGAAGTCTCATGGCTACACCTTC | CAISPRDRGKSHGYTF
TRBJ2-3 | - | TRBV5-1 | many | TGCGCCAGCAGCTTGCTTCCCCGCATTGAAAATACGCAGTATTTT | CASSLLPRIENTQYF
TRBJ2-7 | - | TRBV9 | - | TGTGCCAGCAGTGACTCAATTAAACCCCACTACGAGCAGTACTTC | CASSDSIKPHYEQYF
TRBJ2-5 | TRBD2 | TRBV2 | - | TGTGCCAGCAGTGGCCGCCGGACTAGCGGGAGCGAGACCCAGTACTTC | CASSGRRTSGSETQYF
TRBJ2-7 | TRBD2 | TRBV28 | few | TGTGCCAGCAGTTTTTGGCTAGCGGGAGTGCTAGGCGAGCAGTACTTC | CASSFWLAGVLGEQYF
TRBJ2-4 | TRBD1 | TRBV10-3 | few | TGTGCCATCAGTGGACAGGGTTCCATTCAGTACTTC | CAISGQGSIQYF
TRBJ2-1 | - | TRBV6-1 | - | TGTGCCAGCAGTCCTTCTAGGGACTCCTACAATGAGCAGTTCTTC | CASSPSRDSYNEQFF
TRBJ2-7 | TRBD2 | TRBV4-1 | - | TGCGCCAGCAGCCGAGAACGACGCGGGGGTTCCTACGAGCAGTACTTC | CASSRERRGGSYEQYF
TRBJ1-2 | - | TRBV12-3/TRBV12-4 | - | TGTGCCAGCAGTTTAGCGCTATCAGGGTCAAGCTATGGCTACACCTTC | CASSLALSGSSYGYTF
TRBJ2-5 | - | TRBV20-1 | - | TGCAGTGCTAGGTTGTCCTCCCAGTACTTC | CSARLSSQYF
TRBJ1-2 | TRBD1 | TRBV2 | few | TGTGCCAGCAGCGGGACAGGGTCCTATGGCTACACCTTC | CASSGTGSYGYTF
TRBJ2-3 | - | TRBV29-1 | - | TGCAGCGTGGACGGAGCGAGCACAGATACGCAGTATTTT | CSVDGASTDTQYF